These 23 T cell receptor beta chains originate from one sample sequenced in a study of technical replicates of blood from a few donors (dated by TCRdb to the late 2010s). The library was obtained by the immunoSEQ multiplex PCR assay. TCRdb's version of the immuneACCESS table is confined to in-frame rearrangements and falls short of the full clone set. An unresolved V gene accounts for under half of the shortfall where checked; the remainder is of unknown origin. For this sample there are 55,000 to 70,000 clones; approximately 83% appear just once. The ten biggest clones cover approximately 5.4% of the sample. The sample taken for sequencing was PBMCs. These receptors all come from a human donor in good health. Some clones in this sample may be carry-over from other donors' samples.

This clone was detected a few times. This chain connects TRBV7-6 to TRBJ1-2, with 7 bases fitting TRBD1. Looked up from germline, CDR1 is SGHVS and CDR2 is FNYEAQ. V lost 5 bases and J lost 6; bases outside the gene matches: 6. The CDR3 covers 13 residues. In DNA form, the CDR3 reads TGTGCCAGCAGCCCTCTTGGGACAGATGGCTACACCTTC. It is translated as CASSPLGTDGYTF.

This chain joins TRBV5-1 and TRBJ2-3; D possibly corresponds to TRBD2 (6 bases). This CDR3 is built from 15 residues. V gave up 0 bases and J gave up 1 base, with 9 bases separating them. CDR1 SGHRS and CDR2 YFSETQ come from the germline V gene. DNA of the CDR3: TGCGCCAGCAGCTTGGTGGGCGGGGGCACAGATACGCAGTATTTT. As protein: CASSLVGGGTDTQYF.

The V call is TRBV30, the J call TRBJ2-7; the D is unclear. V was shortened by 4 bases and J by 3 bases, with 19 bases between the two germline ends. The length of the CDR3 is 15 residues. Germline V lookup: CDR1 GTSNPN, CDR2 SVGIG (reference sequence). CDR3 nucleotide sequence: TGTGCCTGGACCCCGTATGTAACTCAAGACTACGAGCAGTACTTC. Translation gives CAWTPYVTQDYEQYF.

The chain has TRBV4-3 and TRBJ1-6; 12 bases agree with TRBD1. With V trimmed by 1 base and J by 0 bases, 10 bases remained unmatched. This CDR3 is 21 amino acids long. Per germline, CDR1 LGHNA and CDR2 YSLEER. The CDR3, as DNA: TGCGCCAGCAGCCAAGTGAGGGACAGGGGGCCTGAAAGCTCCTATAATTCACCCCTCCACTTT. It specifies CASSQVRDRGPESSYNSPLHF.

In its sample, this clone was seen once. The CDR3, as DNA: TGTGCCAGTTCCCACAGGGTTGGTACAGATACGCAGTATTTT. It translates to CASSHRVGTDTQYF. The rearrangement uses TRBV19 and TRBJ2-3, with D perhaps TRBD1 (6 bases). V was shortened by 8 bases and J by 3 bases, with 15 bases between the two germline ends. This CDR3 region has 14 residues. From germline, CDR1 is LNHDA and CDR2 SQIVND (reference sequence).

CDR3 sequence (DNA): TGCGCCAGCAGCCCCCTGGGACTAGCGGGAAATGAGCAGTTCTTC. This sequence encodes CASSPLGLAGNEQFF. V gene TRBV4-1 combines with J gene TRBJ2-1, with 13 positions matching TRBD2. The length of the CDR3 is 15 residues. V was pared by 4 bases and J by 7 bases, with 4 bases of the junction left unmatched. From germline, CDR1 is MGHRA and CDR2 YSYEKL.

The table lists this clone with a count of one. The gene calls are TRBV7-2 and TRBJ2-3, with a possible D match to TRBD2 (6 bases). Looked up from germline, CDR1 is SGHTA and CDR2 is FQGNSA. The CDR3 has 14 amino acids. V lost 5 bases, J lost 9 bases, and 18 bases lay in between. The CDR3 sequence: CASSAGRLGATQYF. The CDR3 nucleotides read TGTGCCAGCAGCGCGGGACGACTAGGGGCCACGCAGTATTTT.

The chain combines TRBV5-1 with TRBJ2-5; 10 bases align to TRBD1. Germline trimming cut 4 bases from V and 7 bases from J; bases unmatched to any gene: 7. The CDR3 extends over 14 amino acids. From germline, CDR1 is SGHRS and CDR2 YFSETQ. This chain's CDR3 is CASSGGQGVGTQYF. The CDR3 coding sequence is TGCGCCAGCAGCGGAGGACAGGGGGTTGGGACCCAGTACTTC.

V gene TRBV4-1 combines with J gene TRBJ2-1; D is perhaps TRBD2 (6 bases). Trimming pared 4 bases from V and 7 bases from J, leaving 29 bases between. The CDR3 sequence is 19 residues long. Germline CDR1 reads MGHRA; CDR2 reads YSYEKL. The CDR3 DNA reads TGCGCCAGCAGCCCCGAGCGAACTAGCCCCCAACTTTGGGGTAATGAGCAGTTCTTC. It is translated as CASSPERTSPQLWGNEQFF.

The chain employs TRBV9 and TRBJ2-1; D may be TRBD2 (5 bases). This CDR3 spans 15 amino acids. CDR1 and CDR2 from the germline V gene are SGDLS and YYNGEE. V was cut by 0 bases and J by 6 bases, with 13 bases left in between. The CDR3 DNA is TGTGCCAGCAGCGTAGGGCGGGCGGTCTTCAATGAGCAGTTCTTC. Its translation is CASSVGRAVFNEQFF.

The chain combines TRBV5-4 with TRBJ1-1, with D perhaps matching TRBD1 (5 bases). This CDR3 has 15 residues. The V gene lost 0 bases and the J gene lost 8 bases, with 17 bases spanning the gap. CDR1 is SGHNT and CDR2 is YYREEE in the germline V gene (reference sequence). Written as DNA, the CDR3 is TGTGCCAGCAGCTTGGGGGGTAGGCAGGGAAAGGAAGCTTTCTTT. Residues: CASSLGGRQGKEAFF.

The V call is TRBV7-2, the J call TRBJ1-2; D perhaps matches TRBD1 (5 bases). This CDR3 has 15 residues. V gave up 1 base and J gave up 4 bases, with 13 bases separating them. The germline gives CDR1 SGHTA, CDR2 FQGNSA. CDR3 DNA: TGTGCCAGCAGCTTAGAGGGGTGGTATGGCTATGGCTACACCTTC. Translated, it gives CASSLEGWYGYGYTF.

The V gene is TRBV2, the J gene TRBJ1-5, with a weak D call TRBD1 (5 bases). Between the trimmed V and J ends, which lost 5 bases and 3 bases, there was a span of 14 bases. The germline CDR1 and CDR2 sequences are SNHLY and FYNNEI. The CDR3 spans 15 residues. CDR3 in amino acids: CASSPGGGVNQPQHF. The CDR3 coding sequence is TGTGCCAGCAGTCCGGGCGGAGGGGTCAATCAGCCCCAGCATTTT.

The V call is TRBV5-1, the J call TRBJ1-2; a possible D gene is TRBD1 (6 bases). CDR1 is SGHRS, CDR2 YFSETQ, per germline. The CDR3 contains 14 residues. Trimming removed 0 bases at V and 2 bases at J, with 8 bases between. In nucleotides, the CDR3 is TGCGCCAGCAGCTTGGGACAGGTGAACTATGGCTACACCTTC. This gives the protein CASSLGQVNYGYTF.

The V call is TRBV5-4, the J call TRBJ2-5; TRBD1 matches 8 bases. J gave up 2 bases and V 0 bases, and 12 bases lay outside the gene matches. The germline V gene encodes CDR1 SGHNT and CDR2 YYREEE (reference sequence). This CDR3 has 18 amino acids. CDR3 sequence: CASSLAGQGAFLQETQYF. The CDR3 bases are TGTGCCAGCAGCTTGGCGGGGCAGGGGGCTTTCCTACAAGAGACCCAGTACTTC.

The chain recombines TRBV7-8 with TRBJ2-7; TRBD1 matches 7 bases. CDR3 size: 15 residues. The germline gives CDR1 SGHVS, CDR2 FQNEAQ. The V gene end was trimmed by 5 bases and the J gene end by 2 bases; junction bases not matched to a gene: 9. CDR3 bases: TGTGCCAGCAGCCCCGGGGCAGGGGGAACCTACGAGCAGTACTTC. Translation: CASSPGAGGTYEQYF.

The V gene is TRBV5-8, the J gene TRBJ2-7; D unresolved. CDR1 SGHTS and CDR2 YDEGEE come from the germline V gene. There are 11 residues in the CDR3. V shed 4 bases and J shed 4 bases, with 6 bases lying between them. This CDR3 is CASSQNYEQYF. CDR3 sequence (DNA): TGTGCCAGCAGCCAAAATTACGAGCAGTACTTC.

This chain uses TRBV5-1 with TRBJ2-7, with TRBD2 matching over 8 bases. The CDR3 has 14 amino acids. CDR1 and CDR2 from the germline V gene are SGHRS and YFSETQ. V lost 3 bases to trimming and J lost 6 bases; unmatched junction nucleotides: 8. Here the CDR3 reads CASSSQDGGVEQYF. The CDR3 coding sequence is TGCGCCAGCAGCTCACAAGACGGGGGGGTCGAGCAGTACTTC.

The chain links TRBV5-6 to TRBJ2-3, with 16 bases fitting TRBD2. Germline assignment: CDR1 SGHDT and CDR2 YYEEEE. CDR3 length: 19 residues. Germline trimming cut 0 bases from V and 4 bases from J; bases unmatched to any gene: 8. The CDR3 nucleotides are TGTGCCAGCAGCTTGGTAACCGGGACTAGCGGGAGGGCCCCAGATACGCAGTATTTT. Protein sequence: CASSLVTGTSGRAPDTQYF.

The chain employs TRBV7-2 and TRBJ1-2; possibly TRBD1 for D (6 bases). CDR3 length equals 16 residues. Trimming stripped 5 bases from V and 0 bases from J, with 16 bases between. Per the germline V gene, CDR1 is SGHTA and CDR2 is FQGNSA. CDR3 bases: TGTGCCAGCAGCCGGGGTTACAGGGAATCTAACTATGGCTACACCTTC. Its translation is CASSRGYRESNYGYTF.

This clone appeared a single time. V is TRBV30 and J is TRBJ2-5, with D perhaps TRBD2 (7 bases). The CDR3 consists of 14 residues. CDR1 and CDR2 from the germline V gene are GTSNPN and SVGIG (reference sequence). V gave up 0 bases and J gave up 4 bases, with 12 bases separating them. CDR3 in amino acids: CAWSVEGGRETQYF. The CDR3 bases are TGTGCCTGGAGTGTAGAGGGGGGGAGAGAGACCCAGTACTTC.

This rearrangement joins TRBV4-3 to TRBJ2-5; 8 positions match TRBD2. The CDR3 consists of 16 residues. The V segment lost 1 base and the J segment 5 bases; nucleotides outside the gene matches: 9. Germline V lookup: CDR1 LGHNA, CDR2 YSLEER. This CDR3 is CASSQGRGTRGETQYF. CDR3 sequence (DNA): TGCGCCAGCAGCCAAGGAAGAGGGACTAGGGGGGAGACCCAGTACTTC.

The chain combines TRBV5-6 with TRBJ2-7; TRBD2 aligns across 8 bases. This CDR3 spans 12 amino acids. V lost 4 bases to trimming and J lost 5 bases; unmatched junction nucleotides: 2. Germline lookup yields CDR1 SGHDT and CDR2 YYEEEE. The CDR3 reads CASSRTSHEQYF. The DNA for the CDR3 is TGTGCCAGCAGCCGGACTAGCCACGAGCAGTACTTC.